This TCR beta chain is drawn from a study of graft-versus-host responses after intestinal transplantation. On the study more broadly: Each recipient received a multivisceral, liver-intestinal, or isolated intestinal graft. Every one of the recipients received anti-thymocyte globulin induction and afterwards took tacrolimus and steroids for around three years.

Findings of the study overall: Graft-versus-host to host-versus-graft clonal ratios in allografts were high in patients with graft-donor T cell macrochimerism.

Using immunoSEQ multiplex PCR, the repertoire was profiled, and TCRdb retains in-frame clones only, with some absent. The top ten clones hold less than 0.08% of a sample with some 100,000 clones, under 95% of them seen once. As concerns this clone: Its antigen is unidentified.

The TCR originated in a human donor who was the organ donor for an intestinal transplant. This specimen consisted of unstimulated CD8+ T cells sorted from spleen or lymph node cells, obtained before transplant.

The CDR3 coding sequence is TGTGCCAGTAGTATGGGGGCGGGGGTACCCCAAGAGACCCAGTACTTC. Encoded protein: CASSMGAGVPQETQYF. The V gene is TRBV19, the J gene TRBJ2-5; a weak D match, TRBD2 (7 bases). V lost 3 bases and J lost 1, with 15 bases in between. The CDR3 contains 16 residues. Per the germline V gene, CDR1 is LNHDA and CDR2 is SQIVND (reference sequence).